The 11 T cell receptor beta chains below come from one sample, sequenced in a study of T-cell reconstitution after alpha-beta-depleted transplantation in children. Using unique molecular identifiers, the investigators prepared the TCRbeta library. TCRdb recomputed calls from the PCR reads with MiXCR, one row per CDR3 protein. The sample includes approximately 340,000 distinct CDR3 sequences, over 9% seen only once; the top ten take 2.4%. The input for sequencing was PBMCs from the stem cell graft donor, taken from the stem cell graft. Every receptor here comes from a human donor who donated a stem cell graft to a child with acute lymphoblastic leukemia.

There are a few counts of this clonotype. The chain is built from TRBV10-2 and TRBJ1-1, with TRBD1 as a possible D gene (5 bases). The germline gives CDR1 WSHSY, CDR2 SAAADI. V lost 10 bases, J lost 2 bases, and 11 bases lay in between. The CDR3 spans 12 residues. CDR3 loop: CATREYNTEAFF. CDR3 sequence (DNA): TGCGCCACCAGGGAATATAACACTGAAGCTTTCTTT.

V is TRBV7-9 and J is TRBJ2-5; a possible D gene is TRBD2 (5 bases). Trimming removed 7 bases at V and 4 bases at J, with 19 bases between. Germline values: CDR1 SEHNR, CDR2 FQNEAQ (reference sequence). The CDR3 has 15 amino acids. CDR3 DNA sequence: TGTGCCAGCACCACATTCCGGGGTGGGGTAGAGACCCAGTACTTC. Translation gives CASTTFRGGVETQYF.

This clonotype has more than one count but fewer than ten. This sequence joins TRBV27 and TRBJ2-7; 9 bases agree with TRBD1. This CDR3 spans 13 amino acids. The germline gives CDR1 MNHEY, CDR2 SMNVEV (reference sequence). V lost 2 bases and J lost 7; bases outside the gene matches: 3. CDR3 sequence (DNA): TGTGCCAGCAGTTTAGGGGACAGGGAGGAGCAGTACTTC. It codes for CASSLGDREEQYF.

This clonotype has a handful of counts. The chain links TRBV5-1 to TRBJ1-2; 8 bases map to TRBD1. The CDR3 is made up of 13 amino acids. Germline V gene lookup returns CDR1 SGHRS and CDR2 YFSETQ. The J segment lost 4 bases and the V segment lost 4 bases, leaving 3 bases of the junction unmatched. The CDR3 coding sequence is TGCGCCAGCAGCGGGGGACAGGTCTATGGCTACACCTTC. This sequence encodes CASSGGQVYGYTF.

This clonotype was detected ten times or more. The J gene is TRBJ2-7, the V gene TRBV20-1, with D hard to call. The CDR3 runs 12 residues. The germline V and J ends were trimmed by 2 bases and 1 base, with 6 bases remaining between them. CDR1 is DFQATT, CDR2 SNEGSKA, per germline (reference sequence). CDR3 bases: TGCAGTGCTAGATACGGATCCTACGAGCAGTACTTC. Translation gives CSARYGSYEQYF.

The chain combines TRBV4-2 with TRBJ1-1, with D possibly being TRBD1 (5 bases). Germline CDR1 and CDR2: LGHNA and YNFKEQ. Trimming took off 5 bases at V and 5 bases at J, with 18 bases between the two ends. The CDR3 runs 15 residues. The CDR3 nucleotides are TGTGCCAGCAGCAACTACGGTTCGGGGCGGACTGAAGCTTTCTTT. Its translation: CASSNYGSGRTEAFF.

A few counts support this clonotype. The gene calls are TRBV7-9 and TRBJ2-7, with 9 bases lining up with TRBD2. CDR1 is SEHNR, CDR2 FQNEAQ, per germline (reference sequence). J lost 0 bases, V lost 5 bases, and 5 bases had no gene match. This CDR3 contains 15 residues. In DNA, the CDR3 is TGTGCCAGCAGCGCGGGAGGGTACAACTCCTACGAGCAGTACTTC. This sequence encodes CASSAGGYNSYEQYF.

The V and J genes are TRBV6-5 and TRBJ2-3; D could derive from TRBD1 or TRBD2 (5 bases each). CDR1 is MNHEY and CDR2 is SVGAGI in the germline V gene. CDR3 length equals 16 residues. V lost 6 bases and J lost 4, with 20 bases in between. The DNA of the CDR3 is TGTGCCAGCAGGTTATTCCAGGGAGTTGAGGCAGATACGCAGTATTTT. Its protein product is CASRLFQGVEADTQYF.

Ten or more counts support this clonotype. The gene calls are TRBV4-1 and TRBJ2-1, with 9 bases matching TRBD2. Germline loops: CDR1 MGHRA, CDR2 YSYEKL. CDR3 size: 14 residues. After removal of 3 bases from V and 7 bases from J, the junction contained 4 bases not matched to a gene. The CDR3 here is CASSHLAGVNEQFF. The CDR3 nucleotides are TGCGCCAGCAGCCACTTAGCGGGAGTAAATGAGCAGTTCTTC.

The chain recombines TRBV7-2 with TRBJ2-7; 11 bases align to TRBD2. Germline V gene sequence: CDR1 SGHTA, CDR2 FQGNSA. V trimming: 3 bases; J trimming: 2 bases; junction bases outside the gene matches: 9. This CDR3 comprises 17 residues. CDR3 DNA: TGTGCCAGCAGCTTTTATCCGGGACTAGCGGATACCTACGAGCAGTACTTC. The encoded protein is CASSFYPGLADTYEQYF.

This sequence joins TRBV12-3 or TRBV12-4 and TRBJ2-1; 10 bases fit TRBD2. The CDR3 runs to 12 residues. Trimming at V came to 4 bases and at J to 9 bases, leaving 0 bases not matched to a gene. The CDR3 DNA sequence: TGTGCCAGCAGTTGGACTAGCGGTGAGCAGTTCTTC. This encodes CASSWTSGEQFF.